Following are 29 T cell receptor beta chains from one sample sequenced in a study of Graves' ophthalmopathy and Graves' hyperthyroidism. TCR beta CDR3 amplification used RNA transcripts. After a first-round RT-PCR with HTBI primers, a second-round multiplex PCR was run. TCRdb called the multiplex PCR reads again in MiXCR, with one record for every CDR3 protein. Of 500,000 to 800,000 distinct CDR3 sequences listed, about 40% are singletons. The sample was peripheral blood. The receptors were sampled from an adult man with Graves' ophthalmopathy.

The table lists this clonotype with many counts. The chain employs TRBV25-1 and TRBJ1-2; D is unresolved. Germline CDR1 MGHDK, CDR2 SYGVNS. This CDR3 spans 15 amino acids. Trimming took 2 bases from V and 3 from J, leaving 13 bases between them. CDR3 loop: CASSELGPPDYGYTF. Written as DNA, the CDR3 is TGTGCCAGCAGTGAACTCGGGCCCCCGGACTATGGCTACACCTTC.

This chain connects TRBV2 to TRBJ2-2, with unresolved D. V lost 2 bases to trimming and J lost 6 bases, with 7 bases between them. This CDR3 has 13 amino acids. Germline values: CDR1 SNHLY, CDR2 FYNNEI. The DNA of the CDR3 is TGTGCCAGCAGTGAACCCCCGGCCGGGGAGCTGTTTTTT. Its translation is CASSEPPAGELFF.

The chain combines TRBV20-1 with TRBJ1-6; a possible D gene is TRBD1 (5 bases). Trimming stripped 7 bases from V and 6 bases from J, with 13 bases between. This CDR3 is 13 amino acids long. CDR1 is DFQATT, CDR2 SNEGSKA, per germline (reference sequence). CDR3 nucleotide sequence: TGCAGTGTTAAGGGACCGGGTAATTCACCCCTCCACTTT. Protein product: CSVKGPGNSPLHF.

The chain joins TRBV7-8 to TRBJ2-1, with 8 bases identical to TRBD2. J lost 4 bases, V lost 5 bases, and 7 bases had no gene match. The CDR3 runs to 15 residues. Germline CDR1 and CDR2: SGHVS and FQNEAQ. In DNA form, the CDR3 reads TGTGCCAGCAGCCGAAGCGGGAGTGAGTACAATGAGCAGTTCTTC. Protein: CASSRSGSEYNEQFF.

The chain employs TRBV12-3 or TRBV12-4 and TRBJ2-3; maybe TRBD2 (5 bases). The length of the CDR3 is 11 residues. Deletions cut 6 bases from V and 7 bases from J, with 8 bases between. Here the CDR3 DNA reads TGTGCCAGCAGACTAGGTAATACGCAGTATTTT. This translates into CASRLGNTQYF.

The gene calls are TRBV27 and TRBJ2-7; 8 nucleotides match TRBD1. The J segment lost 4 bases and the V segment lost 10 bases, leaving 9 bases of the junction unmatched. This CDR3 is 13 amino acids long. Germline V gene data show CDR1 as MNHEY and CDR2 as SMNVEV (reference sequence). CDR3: CATGRTGLYEQYF. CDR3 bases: TGTGCCACGGGGAGGACAGGGCTATACGAGCAGTACTTC.

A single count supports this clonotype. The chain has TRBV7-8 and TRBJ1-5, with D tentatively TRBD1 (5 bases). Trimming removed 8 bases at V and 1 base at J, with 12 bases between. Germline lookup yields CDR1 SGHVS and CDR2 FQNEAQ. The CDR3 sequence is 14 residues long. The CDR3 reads CASGGRDSNQPQHF. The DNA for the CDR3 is TGTGCCAGCGGGGGTAGGGACAGCAATCAGCCCCAGCATTTT. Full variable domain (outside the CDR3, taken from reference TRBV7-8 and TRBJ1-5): GAGVSQSPRYKVAKRGQDVALRCDPISGHVSLFWYQQALGQGPEFLTYFQNEAQLDKSGLPSDRFFAERPEGSVSTLKIQRTQQEDSAVYLCASGGRDSNQPQHFGDGTRLSIL.

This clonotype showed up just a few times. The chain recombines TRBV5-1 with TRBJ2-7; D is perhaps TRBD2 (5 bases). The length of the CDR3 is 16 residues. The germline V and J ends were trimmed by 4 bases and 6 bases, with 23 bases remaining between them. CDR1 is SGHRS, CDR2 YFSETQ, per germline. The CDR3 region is CASSPPEVIAGSEQYF. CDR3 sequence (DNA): TGCGCCAGCAGCCCGCCGGAGGTAATAGCCGGCTCCGAGCAGTACTTC.

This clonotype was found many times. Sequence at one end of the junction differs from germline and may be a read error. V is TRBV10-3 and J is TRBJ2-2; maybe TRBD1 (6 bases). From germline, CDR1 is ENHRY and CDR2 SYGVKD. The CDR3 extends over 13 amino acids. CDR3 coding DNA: TGTGCCAGCAGTTTAACAGGGCCCGGGGAGCTGTTTTTT. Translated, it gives CASSLTGPGELFF.

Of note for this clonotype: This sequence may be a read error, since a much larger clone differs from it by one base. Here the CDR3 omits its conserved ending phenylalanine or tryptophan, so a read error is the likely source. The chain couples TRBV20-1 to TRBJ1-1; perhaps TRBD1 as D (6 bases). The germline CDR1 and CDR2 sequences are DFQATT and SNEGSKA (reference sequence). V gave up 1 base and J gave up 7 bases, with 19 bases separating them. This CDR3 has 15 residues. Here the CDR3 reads CSARATGGGGNEAFL. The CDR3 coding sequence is TGCAGTGCTAGAGCCACGGGAGGGGGGGGGAATGAAGCTTTCCTT.

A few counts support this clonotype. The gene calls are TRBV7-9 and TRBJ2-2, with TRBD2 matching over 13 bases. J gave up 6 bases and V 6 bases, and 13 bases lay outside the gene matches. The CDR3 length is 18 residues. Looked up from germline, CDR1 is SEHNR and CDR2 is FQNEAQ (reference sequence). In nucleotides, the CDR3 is TGTGCCAGCAGGAGCTGGGCTGGACTAGCGGGAGTCCCCGGGGAGCTGTTTTTT. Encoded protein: CASRSWAGLAGVPGELFF.

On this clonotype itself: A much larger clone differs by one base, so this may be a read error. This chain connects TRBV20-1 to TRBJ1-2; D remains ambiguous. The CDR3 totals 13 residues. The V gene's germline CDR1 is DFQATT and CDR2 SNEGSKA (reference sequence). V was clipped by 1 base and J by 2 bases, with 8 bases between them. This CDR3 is CSARGQGNYGYTF. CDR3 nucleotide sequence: TGCAGTGCTAGAGGGCAAGGAAACTATGGCTACACCTTC.

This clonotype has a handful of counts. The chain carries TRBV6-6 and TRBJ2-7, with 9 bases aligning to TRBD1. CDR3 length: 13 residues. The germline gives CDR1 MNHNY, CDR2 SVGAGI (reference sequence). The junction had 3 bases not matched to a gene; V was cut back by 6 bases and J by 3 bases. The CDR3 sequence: CASSTGGIYEQYF. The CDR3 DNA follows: TGTGCCAGCAGCACAGGGGGCATCTACGAGCAGTACTTC.

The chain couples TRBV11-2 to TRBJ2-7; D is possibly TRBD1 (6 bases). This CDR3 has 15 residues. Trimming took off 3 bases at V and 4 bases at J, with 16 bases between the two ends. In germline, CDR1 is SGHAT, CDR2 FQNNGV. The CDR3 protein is CASSFFRGTGYEQYF. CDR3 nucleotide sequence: TGTGCCAGCAGCTTCTTTAGGGGGACGGGGTACGAGCAGTACTTC.

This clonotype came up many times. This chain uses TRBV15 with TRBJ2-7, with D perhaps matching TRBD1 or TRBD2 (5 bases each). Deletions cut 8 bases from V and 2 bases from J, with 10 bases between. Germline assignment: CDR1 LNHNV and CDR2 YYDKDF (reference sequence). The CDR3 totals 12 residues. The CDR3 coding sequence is TGTGCCACCCGGGACCCTCCCTACGAGCAGTACTTC. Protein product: CATRDPPYEQYF.

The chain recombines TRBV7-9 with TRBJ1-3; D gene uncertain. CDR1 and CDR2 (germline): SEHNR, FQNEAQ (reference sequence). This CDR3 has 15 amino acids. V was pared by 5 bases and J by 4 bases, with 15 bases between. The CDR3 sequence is CASSHPGFDGNTIYF. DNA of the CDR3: TGTGCCAGCAGCCACCCGGGCTTTGACGGAAACACCATATATTTT.

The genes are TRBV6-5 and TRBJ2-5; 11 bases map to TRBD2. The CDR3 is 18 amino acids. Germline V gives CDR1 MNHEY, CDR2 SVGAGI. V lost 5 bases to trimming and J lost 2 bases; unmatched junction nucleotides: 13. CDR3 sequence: CASSEASLAGGPQETQYF. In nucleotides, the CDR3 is TGTGCCAGCAGTGAAGCGTCGCTAGCGGGAGGACCTCAAGAGACCCAGTACTTC.

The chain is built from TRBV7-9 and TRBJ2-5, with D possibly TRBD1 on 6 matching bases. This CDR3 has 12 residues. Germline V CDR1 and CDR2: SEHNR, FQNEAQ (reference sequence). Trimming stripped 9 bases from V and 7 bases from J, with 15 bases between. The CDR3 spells CASSRGIGTQYF. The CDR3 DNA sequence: TGTGCCAGTAGTAGGGGGATTGGGACCCAGTACTTC.

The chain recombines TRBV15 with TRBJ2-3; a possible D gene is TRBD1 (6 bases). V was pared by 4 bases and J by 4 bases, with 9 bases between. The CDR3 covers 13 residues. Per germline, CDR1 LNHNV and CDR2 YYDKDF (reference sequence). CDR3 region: CATSTGVADTQYF. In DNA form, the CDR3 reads TGTGCCACCAGCACAGGGGTGGCAGATACGCAGTATTTT.

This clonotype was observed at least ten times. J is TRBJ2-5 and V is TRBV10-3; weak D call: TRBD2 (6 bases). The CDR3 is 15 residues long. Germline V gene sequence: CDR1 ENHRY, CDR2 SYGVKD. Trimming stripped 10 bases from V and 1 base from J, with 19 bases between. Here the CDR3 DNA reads TGTGCCAGCAGCAGTTCTCGCGGGGTCCAAGAGACCCAGTACTTC. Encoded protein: CASSSSRGVQETQYF.

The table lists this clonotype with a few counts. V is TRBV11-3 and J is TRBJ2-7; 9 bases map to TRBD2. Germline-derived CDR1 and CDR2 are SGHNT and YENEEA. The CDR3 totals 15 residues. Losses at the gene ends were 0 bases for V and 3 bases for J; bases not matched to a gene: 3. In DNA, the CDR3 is TGTGCCAGCAGCTTAGATCTAGCGGGGCACTACGAGCAGTACTTC. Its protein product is CASSLDLAGHYEQYF.

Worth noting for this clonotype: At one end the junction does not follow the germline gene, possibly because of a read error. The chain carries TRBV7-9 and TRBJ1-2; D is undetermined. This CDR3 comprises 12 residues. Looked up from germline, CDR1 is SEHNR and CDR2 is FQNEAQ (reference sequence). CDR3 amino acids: CASGRLQYGCTF. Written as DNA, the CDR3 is TGTGCCAGCGGTCGCCTCCAGTATGGCTGCACCTTC.

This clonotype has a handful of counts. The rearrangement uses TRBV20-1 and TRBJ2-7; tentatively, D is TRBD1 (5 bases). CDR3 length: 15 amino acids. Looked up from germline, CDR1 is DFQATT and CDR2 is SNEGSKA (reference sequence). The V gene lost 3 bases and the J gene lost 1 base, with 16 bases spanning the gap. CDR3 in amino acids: CSARGPEAVSYEQYF. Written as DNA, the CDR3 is TGCAGTGCTAGGGGGCCCGAGGCAGTTTCCTACGAGCAGTACTTC.

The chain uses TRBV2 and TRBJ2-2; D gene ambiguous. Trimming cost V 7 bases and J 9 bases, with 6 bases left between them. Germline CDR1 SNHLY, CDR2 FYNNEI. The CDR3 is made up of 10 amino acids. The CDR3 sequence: CASKNRELFF. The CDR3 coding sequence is TGTGCCAGCAAGAACAGGGAGCTGTTTTTT.

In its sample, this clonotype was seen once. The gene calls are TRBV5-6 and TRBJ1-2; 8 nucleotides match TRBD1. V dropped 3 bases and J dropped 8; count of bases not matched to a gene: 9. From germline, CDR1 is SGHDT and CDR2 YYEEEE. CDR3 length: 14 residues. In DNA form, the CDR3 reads TGTGCCAGCAGCTCGCAGGGGGCCGGGGACGGCTACACCTTC. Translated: CASSSQGAGDGYTF.

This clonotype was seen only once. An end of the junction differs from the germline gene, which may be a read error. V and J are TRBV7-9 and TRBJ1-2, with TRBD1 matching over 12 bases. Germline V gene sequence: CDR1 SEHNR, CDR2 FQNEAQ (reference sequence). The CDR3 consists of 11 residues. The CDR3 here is CASSQGQGAIF. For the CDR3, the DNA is TGTGCCAGCAGCCAGGGACAGGGGGCGATCTTC.

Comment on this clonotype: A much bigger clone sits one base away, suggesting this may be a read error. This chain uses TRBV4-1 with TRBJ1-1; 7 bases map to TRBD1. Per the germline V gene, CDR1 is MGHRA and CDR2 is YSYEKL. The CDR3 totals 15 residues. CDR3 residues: CANSQDRDRDTEAFF. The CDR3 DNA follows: TGCGCCAACAGCCAAGATCGGGACAGAGACACTGAAGCTTTCTTT.

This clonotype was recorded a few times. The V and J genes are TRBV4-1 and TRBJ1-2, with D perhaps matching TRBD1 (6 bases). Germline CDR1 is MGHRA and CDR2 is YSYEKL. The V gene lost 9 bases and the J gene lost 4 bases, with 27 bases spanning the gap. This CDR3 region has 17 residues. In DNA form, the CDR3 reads TGCGCCAGTTCGTACTCCCAACCCGGGGGCCTCCCCTATGGCTACACCTTC. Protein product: CASSYSQPGGLPYGYTF.

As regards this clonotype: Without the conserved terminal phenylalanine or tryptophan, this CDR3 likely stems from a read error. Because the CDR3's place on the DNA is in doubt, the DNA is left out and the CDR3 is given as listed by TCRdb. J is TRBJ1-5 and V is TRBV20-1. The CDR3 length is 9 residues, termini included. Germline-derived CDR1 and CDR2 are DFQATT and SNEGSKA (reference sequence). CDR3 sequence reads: CSARARTTD.